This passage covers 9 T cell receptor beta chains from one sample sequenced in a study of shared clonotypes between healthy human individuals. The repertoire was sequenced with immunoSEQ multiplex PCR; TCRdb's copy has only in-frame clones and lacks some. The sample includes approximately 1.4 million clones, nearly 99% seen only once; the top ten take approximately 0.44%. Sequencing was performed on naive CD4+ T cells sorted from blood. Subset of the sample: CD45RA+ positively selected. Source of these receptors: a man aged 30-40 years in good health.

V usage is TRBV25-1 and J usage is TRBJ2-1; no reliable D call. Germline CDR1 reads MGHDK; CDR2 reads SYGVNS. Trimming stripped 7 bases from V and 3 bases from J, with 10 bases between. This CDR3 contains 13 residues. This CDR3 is CASMFPGYNEQFF. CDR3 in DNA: TGTGCCAGCATGTTTCCGGGCTACAATGAGCAGTTCTTC.

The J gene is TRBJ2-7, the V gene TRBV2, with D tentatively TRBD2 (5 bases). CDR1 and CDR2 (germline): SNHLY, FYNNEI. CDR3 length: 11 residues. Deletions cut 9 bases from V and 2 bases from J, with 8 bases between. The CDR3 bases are TGTGCCAGTTTGGGAGCCTACGAGCAGTACTTC. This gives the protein CASLGAYEQYF.

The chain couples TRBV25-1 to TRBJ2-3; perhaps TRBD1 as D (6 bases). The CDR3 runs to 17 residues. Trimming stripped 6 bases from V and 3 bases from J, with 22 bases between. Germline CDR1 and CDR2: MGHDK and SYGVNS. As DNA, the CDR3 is TGTGCCAGCAGCCAGGACAGCACACTATGGTATACAGATACGCAGTATTTT. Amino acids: CASSQDSTLWYTDTQYF. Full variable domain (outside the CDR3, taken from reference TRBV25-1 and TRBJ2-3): EADIYQTPRYLVIGTGKKITLECSQTMGHDKMYWYQQDPGMELHLIHYSYGVNSTEKGDLSSESTVSRIRTEHFPLTLESARPSHTSQYLCASSQDSTLWYTDTQYFGPGTRLTVL.

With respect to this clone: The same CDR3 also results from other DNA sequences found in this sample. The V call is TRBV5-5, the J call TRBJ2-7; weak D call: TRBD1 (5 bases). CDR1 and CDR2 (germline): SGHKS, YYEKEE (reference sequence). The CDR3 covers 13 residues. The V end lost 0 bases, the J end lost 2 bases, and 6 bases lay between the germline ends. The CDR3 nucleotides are TGTGCCAGCAGCTTGGCGACAGCCTACGAGCAGTACTTC. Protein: CASSLATAYEQYF.

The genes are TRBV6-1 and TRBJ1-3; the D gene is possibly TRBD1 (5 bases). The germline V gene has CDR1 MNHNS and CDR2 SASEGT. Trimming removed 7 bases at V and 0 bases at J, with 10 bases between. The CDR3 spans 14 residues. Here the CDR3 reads CASKVGGSGNTIYF. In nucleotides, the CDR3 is TGTGCCAGCAAAGTTGGGGGCTCTGGAAACACCATATATTTT.

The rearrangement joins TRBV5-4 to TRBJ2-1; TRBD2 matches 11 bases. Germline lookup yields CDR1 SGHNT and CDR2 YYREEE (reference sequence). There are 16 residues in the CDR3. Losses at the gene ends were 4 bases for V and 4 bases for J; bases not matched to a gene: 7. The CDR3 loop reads CASSQLAGGPYNEQFF. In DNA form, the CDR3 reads TGTGCCAGCAGCCAATTAGCGGGAGGGCCATACAATGAGCAGTTCTTC.

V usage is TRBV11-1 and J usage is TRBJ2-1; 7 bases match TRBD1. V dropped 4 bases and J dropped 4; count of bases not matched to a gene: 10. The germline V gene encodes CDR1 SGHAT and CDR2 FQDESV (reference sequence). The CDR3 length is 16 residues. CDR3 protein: CASSSSARGKYNEQFF. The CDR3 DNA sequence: TGTGCCAGCAGCTCCTCCGCCAGGGGGAAATACAATGAGCAGTTCTTC.

Here the CDR3 DNA reads TGTGCCAGCAACCTGGACAGAGACTATGGCTACACCTTC. It translates to CASNLDRDYGYTF. V gene TRBV6-6 combines with J gene TRBJ1-2; TRBD1 is a possible D gene (6 bases). Germline V lookup: CDR1 MNHNY, CDR2 SVGAGI (reference sequence). V lost 7 bases to trimming and J lost 3 bases, with 12 bases between them. The CDR3 length is 13 residues.

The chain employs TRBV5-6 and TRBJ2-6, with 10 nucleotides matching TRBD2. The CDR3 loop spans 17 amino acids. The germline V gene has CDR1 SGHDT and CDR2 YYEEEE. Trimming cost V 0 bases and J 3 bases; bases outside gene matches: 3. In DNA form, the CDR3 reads TGTGCCAGCAGCTTGGGGCTAGCGGGAGTTGGGGCCAACGTCCTGACTTTC. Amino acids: CASSLGLAGVGANVLTF.